This TCR beta chain was sequenced for a study of lymphopenia after photon versus proton radiotherapy. Study results and caveats: Proton therapy kept repertoires fairly stable, unlike photons, which gained effector/memory cells.

About this clone: What it binds is not known.

TCRdb's table, derived via immunoSEQ multiplex PCR, lists solely in-frame clones and lacks some. Altogether fewer than 40,000 clones are present, 94% being singletons, with the ten largest covering approximately 0.72%. The source material was peripheral blood, sampled from a patient treated with photon-based radiotherapy. This clonotype was sampled from a woman between 45 and 60 years old with cholangiocarcinoma.

DNA for the CDR3: TGTGCCAGCAGTCCCGCGGGAGGGAGCAACGAGCAGTACTTC. It translates to CASSPAGGSNEQYF. V usage is TRBV6-6 and J usage is TRBJ2-7, with 9 bases aligning to TRBD2. Germline loops: CDR1 MNHNY, CDR2 SVGAGI (reference sequence). Trimming at V came to 5 bases and at J to 5 bases, leaving 7 bases not matched to a gene. The CDR3 runs to 14 residues.